These 25 T cell receptor beta chains came from one sample sequenced in a study of T cells after yellow fever vaccination. TCRdb re-called the 5' RACE reads through MiXCR, storing one row per CDR3 protein. The sample yields 150,000 to 200,000 distinct CDR3 sequences, around 9.3% seen once. The sequenced sample was CD8+ T cells sorted from PBMCs, obtained 45 days after the yellow fever booster vaccination. The origin of the receptors is a man aged 18 to 29 who received the YFV17D yellow fever vaccine.

There are a few counts of this clonotype. This chain uses TRBV6-1 with TRBJ2-7; 11 nucleotides align to TRBD2. The trim removed 3 bases at V and 4 bases at J, leaving 2 bases unmatched. The CDR3 covers 14 residues. Looked up from germline, CDR1 is MNHNS and CDR2 is SASEGT. The DNA for the CDR3 is TGTGCCAGCAGTGATACTAGCGGGGGATACGAGCAGTACGTC. Amino acid sequence: CASSDTSGGYEQYV.

J is TRBJ1-1 and V is TRBV11-2; the D gene is possibly TRBD1 (5 bases). The CDR3 is 19 amino acids. Germline V gene lookup returns CDR1 SGHAT and CDR2 FQNNGV. Deletions cut 1 base from V and 1 base from J, with 22 bases between. The CDR3 here is CASSLGFDGAIPKNTEAFF. CDR3 nucleotides: TGTGCCAGCAGCTTAGGTTTCGATGGGGCAATCCCTAAGAACACTGAAGCTTTCTTT.

The chain joins TRBV6-2 or TRBV6-3 to TRBJ1-5, with a weak D call TRBD1 (5 bases). The CDR3 covers 16 residues. Germline V gene lookup returns CDR1 MNHEY and CDR2 SVGEGT. V was clipped by 1 base and J by 0 bases, with 10 bases between them. CDR3 sequence (DNA): TGTGCCAGCAGTTACTATGGGGCTTATAGCAATCAGCCCCAGCATTTT. This encodes CASSYYGAYSNQPQHF.

This clonotype was detected many times. This chain links TRBV4-2 with TRBJ1-2; no clear D gene. This CDR3 is 16 amino acids long. V lost 0 bases and J lost 3, with 14 bases in between. Germline loops: CDR1 LGHNA, CDR2 YNFKEQ. CDR3 in DNA: TGTGCCAGCAGCCAAGAAATAACCACGGTCGACTATGGCTACACCTTC. Its translation is CASSQEITTVDYGYTF.

The CDR3: CASSWTGPSNQPQHF. In DNA, the CDR3 is TGTGCCAGCAGCTGGACAGGGCCGAGCAATCAGCCCCAGCATTTT. The V and J genes are TRBV7-2 and TRBJ1-5, with TRBD1 matching 8 bases. Germline CDR1 reads SGHTA; CDR2 reads FQGNSA. With V trimmed by 4 bases and J by 1 base, 3 bases remained unmatched. The CDR3 is 15 amino acids.

This clonotype was picked up a small number of times. The chain uses TRBV7-9 and TRBJ1-5; D unclear. Trimming left V 5 bases short and J 0 bases short, with 11 bases between. The V gene's germline CDR1 is SEHNR and CDR2 FQNEAQ (reference sequence). The CDR3 has 15 amino acids. CDR3 sequence (DNA): TGTGCCAGCAGCCCTCAAGGCCCTAGCAATCAGCCCCAGCATTTT. This encodes CASSPQGPSNQPQHF.

This clonotype was counted at least ten times. The chain links TRBV4-2 to TRBJ2-7, with TRBD2 identical over 12 bases. CDR1 and CDR2 (germline): LGHNA, YNFKEQ. V lost 2 bases and J lost 4; bases outside the gene matches: 6. This CDR3 spans 16 amino acids. The CDR3 loop reads CASSQLVTSGGYEQYF. CDR3 bases: TGTGCCAGCAGCCAATTAGTGACTAGCGGGGGATACGAGCAGTACTTC.

Only a few counts were recorded for this clonotype. The chain combines TRBV3-1 with TRBJ2-5; 9 bases are shared with TRBD2. Germline trimming cut 4 bases from V and 5 bases from J; bases unmatched to any gene: 8. Looked up from germline, CDR1 is LGHDT and CDR2 is YNNKEL (reference sequence). The CDR3 loop spans 15 amino acids. The DNA of the CDR3 is TGTGCCAGCAGCCCTGGGACTAGCAGCTCTGAGACCCAGTACTTC. Amino acids: CASSPGTSSSETQYF.

This clonotype was recorded many times. The CDR3 is CASSVEGRMNTEAFF. The CDR3, as DNA: TGTGCCAGCAGCGTCGAAGGCAGAATGAACACTGAAGCTTTCTTT. This chain links TRBV9 with TRBJ1-1; D remains ambiguous. The CDR3 is made up of 15 amino acids. The V end lost 2 bases, the J end lost 0 bases, and 11 bases lay between the germline ends. CDR1 and CDR2 (germline): SGDLS, YYNGEE.

This clonotype has only a few counts. This sequence joins TRBV28 and TRBJ1-2; D is perhaps TRBD1 (5 bases). The CDR3 has 15 residues. CDR1 is MDHEN, CDR2 SYDVKM, per germline. V lost 3 bases and J 4 bases, leaving 15 bases between the germline ends. The CDR3 coding sequence is TGTGCCAGCAGTTTTGATCCGCAGGGCAGCTATGGCTACACCTTC. Translated: CASSFDPQGSYGYTF.

The chain couples TRBV5-1 to TRBJ2-7; D ambiguous. V lost 4 bases and J 3 bases, leaving 20 bases between the germline ends. This CDR3 region has 16 residues. From germline, CDR1 is SGHRS and CDR2 YFSETQ. This chain's CDR3 is CASSPRPGTTDYEQYV. The DNA of the CDR3 is TGCGCCAGCAGCCCACGGCCGGGCACCACGGACTACGAGCAGTACGTC.

The genes are TRBV11-3 and TRBJ2-2; TRBD1 aligns across 8 bases. V lost 5 bases and J lost 4; bases outside the gene matches: 6. This CDR3 has 15 residues. Germline CDR1 and CDR2: SGHNT and YENEEA. This CDR3 is CASSPDRAATGELFF. For the CDR3, the DNA is TGTGCCAGCAGCCCGGACAGGGCGGCCACCGGGGAGCTGTTTTTT. The variable domain in full, with the rest retrieved from reference TRBV11-3 and TRBJ2-2, is EAGVVQSPRYKIIEKKQPVAFWCNPISGHNTLYWYLQNLGQGPELLIRYENEEAVDDSQLPKDRFSAERLKGVDSTLKIQPAELGDSAVYLCASSPDRAATGELFFGEGSRLTVL.

The table lists this clonotype with a few counts. CDR3 in amino acids: CASRGNQETQYF. The CDR3 DNA sequence: TGTGCCAGCCGGGGGAACCAAGAGACCCAGTACTTC. The V call is TRBV6-5, the J call TRBJ2-5; tentative D call: TRBD2 (6 bases). Germline values: CDR1 MNHEY, CDR2 SVGAGI. Trimming pared 8 bases from V and 0 bases from J, leaving 7 bases between. The length of the CDR3 is 12 residues.

V gene TRBV24-1 combines with J gene TRBJ2-3; TRBD2 matches at 12 bases. Germline V gene data show CDR1 as KGHDR and CDR2 as SFDVKD. After removal of 0 bases from V and 4 bases from J, the junction contained 1 base not matched to a gene. The CDR3 consists of 16 residues. The CDR3 bases are TGTGCCACCAGTGATTTGGCTAGCGGGGGGGCAGATACGCAGTATTTT. This sequence encodes CATSDLASGGADTQYF.

At least ten counts were recorded for this clonotype. This chain connects TRBV6-1 to TRBJ2-1, with no clear D. Germline CDR1 MNHNS, CDR2 SASEGT. The CDR3 contains 15 residues. V dropped 0 bases and J dropped 8 bases, with 14 bases sitting between them. In nucleotides, the CDR3 is TGTGCCAGCAGTGAAGCCCGTCTCCTTCTCGATGAGCAGTTCTTC. Protein sequence: CASSEARLLLDEQFF.

The gene calls are TRBV11-1 and TRBJ2-1; TRBD2 matches at 7 bases. Per the germline V gene, CDR1 is SGHAT and CDR2 is FQDESV (reference sequence). The CDR3 spans 15 residues. V trimming: 2 bases; J trimming: 8 bases; junction bases outside the gene matches: 9. The CDR3 loop reads CASSLRTGGVYEQFF. In DNA, the CDR3 is TGTGCCAGCAGCTTACGAACGGGGGGAGTCTATGAGCAGTTCTTC.

The gene calls are TRBV27 and TRBJ2-1; TRBD2 aligns across 11 bases. The junction had 11 bases not matched to a gene; V was cut back by 5 bases and J by 8 bases. The length of the CDR3 is 16 residues. Germline-derived CDR1 and CDR2 are MNHEY and SMNVEV (reference sequence). CDR3 sequence: CASSPVLAGGYDEQFF. The CDR3 DNA reads TGTGCCAGCAGTCCCGTCCTAGCGGGGGGATACGATGAGCAGTTCTTC.

In its sample, this clonotype was seen many times. The V call is TRBV7-8, the J call TRBJ1-1; D is uncertain. Germline V gene lookup returns CDR1 SGHVS and CDR2 FQNEAQ. This CDR3 has 12 residues. V was shortened by 1 base and J by 6 bases, with 6 bases between the two germline ends. In DNA form, the CDR3 reads TGTGCCAGCAGCTTAGATTCGGCTGAAGCTTTCTTT. Its translation: CASSLDSAEAFF.

The chain has TRBV7-2 and TRBJ2-3, with 8 bases lining up with TRBD2. The CDR3 extends over 14 amino acids. Germline CDR1 reads SGHTA; CDR2 reads FQGNSA. V dropped 8 bases and J dropped 2; count of bases not matched to a gene: 6. CDR3 amino acids: CASAGLGLTDTQYF. The CDR3 DNA sequence: TGTGCCAGCGCGGGACTAGGCCTCACAGATACGCAGTATTTT.

Only a few counts were recorded for this clonotype. The chain recombines TRBV5-6 with TRBJ1-1, with D perhaps TRBD1 (5 bases). V was clipped by 0 bases and J by 4 bases, with 16 bases between them. This CDR3 region has 16 residues. Germline CDR1 and CDR2: SGHDT and YYEEEE. The DNA of the CDR3 is TGTGCCAGCAGCTTGGCCTTTCAGGGTGGGGGCACTGAAGCTTTCTTT. It is translated as CASSLAFQGGGTEAFF. Full variable domain (outside the CDR3, taken from reference TRBV5-6 and TRBJ1-1): DAGVTQSPTHLIKTRGQQVTLRCSPKSGHDTVSWYQQALGQGPQFIFQYYEEEERQRGNFPDRFSGHQFPNYSSELNVNALLLGDSALYLCASSLAFQGGGTEAFFGQGTRLTVV.

This clonotype was recorded many times. V usage is TRBV9 and J usage is TRBJ2-5; D is undetermined. The CDR3 runs 15 residues. Trimming shortened V by 3 bases and J by 1 base, and 13 bases separated the two germline ends. Germline V gene sequence: CDR1 SGDLS, CDR2 YYNGEE. The CDR3 DNA reads TGTGCCAGCAGCGCCCTAGGAAACAGCCAAGAGACCCAGTACTTC. Its translation: CASSALGNSQETQYF. The variable domain in full, completed from reference TRBV9 and TRBJ2-5, reads DSGVTQTPKHLITATGQRVTLRCSPRSGDLSVYWYQQSLDQGLQFLIQYYNGEERAKGNILERFSAQQFPDLHSELNLSSLELGDSALYFCASSALGNSQETQYFGPGTRLLVL.

This chain links TRBV4-1 with TRBJ2-2; 7 bases map to TRBD2. With 4 bases clipped from V and 6 bases from J, the junction kept 5 bases outside the gene matches. The germline CDR1 and CDR2 sequences are MGHRA and YSYEKL. CDR3 length: 14 amino acids. CDR3 sequence: CASSPGEGAGELFF. CDR3 DNA: TGCGCCAGCAGCCCCGGGGAGGGAGCCGGGGAGCTGTTTTTT.

This clonotype came up a few times. V gene TRBV9 combines with J gene TRBJ2-3; 10 bases line up with TRBD1. CDR1 SGDLS and CDR2 YYNGEE come from the germline V gene. J was trimmed by 0 bases and V by 2 bases; bases with no gene match: 6. The CDR3 consists of 17 residues. DNA of the CDR3: TGTGCCAGCAGCGTGTGGACAGGGGGAACTAGCACAGATACGCAGTATTTT. Translated: CASSVWTGGTSTDTQYF.

This clonotype has more than one count but fewer than ten. The rearrangement links TRBV6-2 or TRBV6-3 to TRBJ2-7, with D tentatively TRBD1 (6 bases). This CDR3 has 13 amino acids. The ends were cut back, 4 bases at V and 3 bases at J, with 10 bases in the middle. The germline CDR1 and CDR2 sequences are MNHEY and SVGEGT. The CDR3 DNA follows: TGTGCCAGCAGTTCCGGACAGAACTACGAGCAGTACGTC. Protein sequence: CASSSGQNYEQYV.

This clonotype was detected only a few times. The rearrangement joins TRBV27 to TRBJ1-6; D is uncertain. The V end lost 0 bases, the J end lost 6 bases, and 9 bases lay between the germline ends. Germline V gives CDR1 MNHEY, CDR2 SMNVEV (reference sequence). The CDR3 spans 15 residues. CDR3 loop: CASSLSPTGNSPLHF. DNA for the CDR3: TGTGCCAGCAGTTTATCCCCTACGGGTAATTCACCCCTCCACTTT.